These 18 T cell receptor beta chains came from one sample sequenced in a study of OX40 agonist ivuxolimab in advanced cancers. Repertoires were generated with immunoSEQ multiplex PCR, while TCRdb's copy carries only in-frame clones and drops some. The sample lists approximately 80,000 clones, 90% to 95% occurring once. This sample comprised CD4+ or CD8+ T cells sorted from blood, obtained in a trial of the OX40 agonist ivuxolimab. The receptors shown here come from an adult with an advanced solid tumor such as melanoma, head and neck, liver or kidney cancer.

This chain connects TRBV6-1 to TRBJ2-1; D not resolved. Trimming took 6 bases from V and 12 from J, leaving 15 bases between them. The CDR3 spans 12 residues. Germline assignment: CDR1 MNHNS and CDR2 SASEGT. The DNA for the CDR3 is TGTGCCAGCAGCCCCCCCGGTAGTGGGCAGTTCTTC. This gives the protein CASSPPGSGQFF.

The genes are TRBV7-2 and TRBJ2-5; 9 nucleotides match TRBD2. Judging by the DNA end, TRBJ2-7 fits better; the J call may be wrong. This CDR3 is 15 amino acids long. Germline V gene lookup returns CDR1 SGHTA and CDR2 FQGNSA. As DNA, the CDR3 is TGTGCCAGCAGCCGAGAAGCGGGGGGTTCCTACGAGCAGTACTTC. This translates into CASSREAGGSYEQYF.

V gene TRBV14 combines with J gene TRBJ1-1; unclear D gene. CDR1 is SGHDN and CDR2 is FVKESK in the germline V gene. This CDR3 comprises 14 residues. Between the trimmed V and J ends, which lost 3 bases and 5 bases, there was a span of 13 bases. The CDR3 sequence: CASSQRAFVTEAFF. The CDR3 bases are TGTGCCAGCAGCCAGAGGGCTTTCGTTACTGAAGCTTTCTTT. Full variable domain (missing parts from reference TRBV14 and TRBJ1-1): EAGVTQFPSHSVIEKGQTVTLRCDPISGHDNLYWYRRVMGKEIKFLLHFVKESKQDESGMPNNRFLAERTGGTYSTLKVQPAELEDSGVYFCASSQRAFVTEAFFGQGTRLTVV.

This clone has just one count. V gene TRBV7-9 combines with J gene TRBJ2-5; 12 bases line up with TRBD2. The germline CDR1 and CDR2 sequences are SEHNR and FQNEAQ (reference sequence). V trimming: 1 base; J trimming: 0 bases; junction bases outside the gene matches: 9. This CDR3 has 19 residues. In nucleotides, the CDR3 is TGTGCCAGCAGCTTAGTCTGGACTAGCGGGGTTCCGGACCAAGAGACCCAGTACTTC. The encoded protein is CASSLVWTSGVPDQETQYF.

This chain links TRBV5-1 with TRBJ2-7; tentative D call: TRBD2 (6 bases). This CDR3 region has 12 residues. Trimming removed 3 bases at V and 7 bases at J, with 11 bases between. The V gene's germline CDR1 is SGHRS and CDR2 YFSETQ. CDR3: CASSSSGGEQYF. In nucleotides, the CDR3 is TGCGCCAGCAGCTCGTCTGGGGGGGAGCAGTACTTC.

The genes are TRBV27 and TRBJ1-4; the D gene is possibly TRBD1 (6 bases). Germline CDR1 MNHEY, CDR2 SMNVEV (reference sequence). The CDR3 consists of 13 residues. Trimming shortened V by 6 bases and J by 8 bases, and 13 bases separated the two germline ends. CDR3 nucleotide sequence: TGTGCCAGCAGGGGGGGGCGCTGGGAAAAACTGTTTTTT. It yields the protein CASRGGRWEKLFF.

V gene TRBV4-2 combines with J gene TRBJ1-4, with 7 bases fitting TRBD1. Germline CDR1 and CDR2: LGHNA and YNFKEQ. V shed 1 base and J 8 bases; nucleotides not matched to a gene: 7. The CDR3 totals 15 residues. CDR3 in amino acids: CASSQGRGLGEKLFF. CDR3 in DNA: TGTGCCAGCAGCCAAGGAAGGGGGCTAGGAGAAAAACTGTTTTTT.

CDR3 protein: CASSGPFGGLAGEQYF. In DNA, the CDR3 is TGTGCCAGCAGCGGACCCTTTGGGGGACTAGCGGGCGAGCAGTACTTC. This chain joins TRBV9 and TRBJ2-5; TRBD2 aligns across 12 bases. The last part of the DNA fits TRBJ2-7 better; the J call may be wrong. Germline-derived CDR1 and CDR2 are SGDLS and YYNGEE. The CDR3 contains 16 residues.

The V and J genes are TRBV18 and TRBJ2-1; tentatively, D is TRBD2 (5 bases). The CDR3 consists of 15 residues. V lost 2 bases, J lost 0 bases, and 8 bases lay in between. Per the germline V gene, CDR1 is KGHSH and CDR2 is LQKENI. The CDR3 sequence is CASSPRRASYNEQFF. The CDR3, as DNA: TGTGCCAGCTCACCAAGGCGGGCCTCCTACAATGAGCAGTTCTTC.

The chain links TRBV5-4 to TRBJ2-3; possibly TRBD1 for D (6 bases). The germline V gene encodes CDR1 SGHNT and CDR2 YYREEE (reference sequence). The ends were cut back, 5 bases at V and 4 bases at J, with 14 bases in the middle. This CDR3 spans 14 amino acids. This CDR3 reads CASSFTTGPDTQYF. CDR3 DNA sequence: TGTGCCAGCAGTTTCACAACAGGGCCAGATACGCAGTATTTT.

J is TRBJ1-1 and V is TRBV7-2; D is uncertain. This CDR3 comprises 14 residues. Deletions cut 0 bases from V and 1 base from J, with 6 bases between. The germline V gene encodes CDR1 SGHTA and CDR2 FQGNSA. CDR3 sequence reads: CASSLAVRNTEAFF. The CDR3 coding sequence is TGTGCCAGCAGCTTAGCGGTCAGGAACACTGAAGCTTTCTTT.

This chain links TRBV5-4 with TRBJ2-7; no definite D call. The CDR3 covers 14 residues. Germline V gene sequence: CDR1 SGHNT, CDR2 YYREEE (reference sequence). The ends were cut back, 0 bases at V and 5 bases at J, with 12 bases in the middle. CDR3 in DNA: TGTGCCAGCAGCTTGGGAGACACCCAGGACGAGCAGTACTTC. Translation gives CASSLGDTQDEQYF.

V and J are TRBV28 and TRBJ1-2; 10 bases align to TRBD1. Losses at the gene ends were 6 bases for V and 7 bases for J; bases not matched to a gene: 11. CDR1 is MDHEN and CDR2 is SYDVKM in the germline V gene. The CDR3 has 15 residues. DNA for the CDR3: TGTGCCAGCAGATCCACGGGACAGGGGTCAGGTGGCTACACCTTC. It codes for CASRSTGQGSGGYTF.

The gene calls are TRBV27 and TRBJ1-6; TRBD1 aligns across 9 bases. Germline V gives CDR1 MNHEY, CDR2 SMNVEV (reference sequence). V shed 8 bases, J shed 6 bases, and the junction held 11 bases outside the gene matches. This CDR3 contains 16 residues. The CDR3 loop is CASGEQGALPNSPLHF. In nucleotides, the CDR3 is TGTGCCAGCGGGGAACAGGGGGCGCTCCCTAATTCACCCCTCCACTTT.

V is TRBV12-5 and J is TRBJ2-7; D is perhaps TRBD1 (5 bases). The V and J ends lost 1 base and 1 base respectively, with 14 bases between them. CDR1 and CDR2 (germline): LGHNT, FRNRAP. CDR3 size: 16 residues. The CDR3 region has the DNA TGTGCTAGTGGTTTGGGCCGGACATTACAGTCCTACGAGCAGTACTTC. Its translation: CASGLGRTLQSYEQYF.

CDR3 in DNA: TGTGCCAGCAGCTTACGAGGGGGGGACACTGAAGCTTTCTTT. Translation: CASSLRGGDTEAFF. The J gene is TRBJ1-1, the V gene TRBV11-3; tentative D call: TRBD1 (6 bases). V lost 2 bases to trimming and J lost 3 bases, with 10 bases between them. CDR3 size: 14 residues. Looked up from germline, CDR1 is SGHNT and CDR2 is YENEEA.

Here the CDR3 DNA reads TGTGCCAGCAGTTACTCGGGGTCCGCCGGACTATATGAGCAGTTCTTC. Its translation: CASSYSGSAGLYEQFF. V gene TRBV6-5 combines with J gene TRBJ2-1; a possible D gene is TRBD2 (6 bases). The V gene lost 0 bases and the J gene lost 8 bases, with 17 bases spanning the gap. From germline, CDR1 is MNHEY and CDR2 SVGAGI. The CDR3 is 16 amino acids.

The chain carries TRBV7-9 and TRBJ2-5; D is unclear. Deletions cut 1 base from V and 4 bases from J, with 10 bases between. The CDR3 has 14 amino acids. From germline, CDR1 is SEHNR and CDR2 FQNEAQ (reference sequence). In DNA, the CDR3 is TGTGCCAGCAGCTTAGAATCTAGACTAGAGACCCAGTACTTC. Its translation: CASSLESRLETQYF.